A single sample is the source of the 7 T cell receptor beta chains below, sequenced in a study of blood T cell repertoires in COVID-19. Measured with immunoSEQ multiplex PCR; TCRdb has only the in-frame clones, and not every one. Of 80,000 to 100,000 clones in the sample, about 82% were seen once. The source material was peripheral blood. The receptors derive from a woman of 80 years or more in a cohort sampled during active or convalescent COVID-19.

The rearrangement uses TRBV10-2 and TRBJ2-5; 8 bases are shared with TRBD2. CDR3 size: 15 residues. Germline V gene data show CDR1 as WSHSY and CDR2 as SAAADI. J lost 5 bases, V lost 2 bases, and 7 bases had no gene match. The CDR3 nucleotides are TGCGCCAGCAGTGAGCCTGGACTAGCCGGGGAGACCCAGTACTTC. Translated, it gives CASSEPGLAGETQYF.

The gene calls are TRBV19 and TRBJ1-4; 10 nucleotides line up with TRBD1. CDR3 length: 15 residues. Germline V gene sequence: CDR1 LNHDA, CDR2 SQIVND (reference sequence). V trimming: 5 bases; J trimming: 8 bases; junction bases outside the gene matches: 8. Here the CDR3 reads CASSPGGTGVEKLFF. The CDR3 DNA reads TGTGCCAGTAGTCCCGGGGGGACAGGGGTCGAAAAACTGTTTTTT.

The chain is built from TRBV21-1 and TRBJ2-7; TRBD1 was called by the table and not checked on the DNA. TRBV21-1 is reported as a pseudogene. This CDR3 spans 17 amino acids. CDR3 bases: TGTGCCAGCCGAAGAGACAGGGGCCCCCCAAGCTCCTACGAGCAGTACGTC. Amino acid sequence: CASRRDRGPPSSYEQYV.

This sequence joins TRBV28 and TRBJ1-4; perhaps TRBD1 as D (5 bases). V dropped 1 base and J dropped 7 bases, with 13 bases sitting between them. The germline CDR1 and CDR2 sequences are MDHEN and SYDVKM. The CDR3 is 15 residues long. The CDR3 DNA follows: TGTGCCAGCAGTTTATCGTCGGGGGGAGGTGAAAAACTGTTTTTT. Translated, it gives CASSLSSGGGEKLFF.

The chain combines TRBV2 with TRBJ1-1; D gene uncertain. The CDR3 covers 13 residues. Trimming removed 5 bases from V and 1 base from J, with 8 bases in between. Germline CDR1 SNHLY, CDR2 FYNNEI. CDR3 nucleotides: TGTGCCAGCAGTCGGGGTTCGAACACTGAAGCTTTCTTT. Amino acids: CASSRGSNTEAFF. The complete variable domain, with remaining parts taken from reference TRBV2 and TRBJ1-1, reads EPEVTQTPSHQVTQMGQEVILRCVPISNHLYFYWYRQILGQKVEFLVSFYNNEISEKSEIFDDQFSVERPDGSNFTLKIRSTKLEDSAMYFCASSRGSNTEAFFGQGTRLTVV.

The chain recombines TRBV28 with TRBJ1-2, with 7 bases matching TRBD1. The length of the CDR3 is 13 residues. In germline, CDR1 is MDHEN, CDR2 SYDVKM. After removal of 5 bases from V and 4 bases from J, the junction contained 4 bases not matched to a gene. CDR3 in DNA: TGTGCCAGCAGTACCGGACAGGCCTATGGCTACACCTTC. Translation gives CASSTGQAYGYTF.

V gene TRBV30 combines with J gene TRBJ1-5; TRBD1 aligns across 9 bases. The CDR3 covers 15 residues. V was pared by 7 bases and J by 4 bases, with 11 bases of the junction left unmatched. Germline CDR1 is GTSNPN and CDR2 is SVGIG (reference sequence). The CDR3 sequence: CALLIPGQGNQPQHF. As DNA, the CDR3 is TGTGCCTTGTTAATCCCCGGACAGGGGAATCAGCCCCAGCATTTT.